This T cell receptor beta chain appears in the sequencing data of a study of T cells in localized non-small cell lung cancer. Findings of the study overall: It was uninvolved adjacent lung that showed the highest T cell clonality, exceeding tumor. A median approximately 57 of the top 100 tumor clones appeared in adjacent lung. Among blood samples, higher T cell density accompanied longer overall survival.

Worth noting for this clone: Its antigen remains unidentified.

Measured with immunoSEQ multiplex PCR; TCRdb has only the in-frame clones, and not every one. The sample has over 20,000 clones; about 84% are singletons. CDR1 and CDR2 (germline): MNHNS, SASEGT. The length of the CDR3 is 15 residues. Trimming shortened V by 6 bases and J by 3 bases, and 15 bases separated the two germline ends. The material was peripheral blood, obtained before any cancer treatment. The receptor's source is a man between 40 and 70 years old with stage III squamous cell lung carcinoma. This sequence joins TRBV6-1 and TRBJ1-3; TRBD1 might be the D (5 bases). The CDR3 spells CASRVGEGSGNTIYF. CDR3 sequence (DNA): TGTGCCAGCAGGGTAGGGGAGGGTAGTGGAAACACCATATATTTT.